The rows below give T cell receptor beta chains drawn from one sample of a study of tumor-infiltrating T cells and Merkel cell polyomavirus. Generated by immunoSEQ multiplex PCR, the TCRdb table keeps only in-frame clones and is missing some. The sample shows around 3,100 clones, approximately 84% of them seen only once. Sequenced input: tumor tissue. Receptors were obtained from a man aged 50-60 years with Merkel cell carcinoma. Each CDR3 is given with its conserved first and last residue. Fields, in order: V gene, J gene, D gene, clone size, CDR3 DNA, CDR3 protein. A D gene is named only where the DNA matches it firmly. Not all rows give a size; the values are once, few, many and, for expanded clones, a class.

TRBV10-3	TRBJ1-2	TRBD1	-	TGTGCCATCAGACAGGGGCGACTCTCCTATGGCTACACCTTC	CAIRQGRLSYGYTF
TRBV5-1	TRBJ2-7	TRBD1	-	TGCGCCAGCAGCTTGGTAGCCCGGGACAGCCTCAAACCCGCCTACGAGCAGTACTTC	CASSLVARDSLKPAYEQYF
TRBV7-9	TRBJ2-4	-	-	TGTGCCAGCAGCTTAGCGCAGGGCGACAAAAACATTCAGTACTTC	CASSLAQGDKNIQYF
TRBV10-1	TRBJ2-2	-	-	TGCGCCAGCTCCAAAGTACTGGACACCGGGGAGCTGTTTTTT	CASSKVLDTGELFF
TRBV5-1	TRBJ2-2	TRBD1	-	TGCGCCAGCAGCTTGGAGCCGGACAGGGTCCTACCTCAGAACACCGGGGAGCTGTTTTTT	CASSLEPDRVLPQNTGELFF
TRBV15	TRBJ1-2	-	-	TGTGCCACCAGCAGAGATCCGGGGAATAACTATGGCTACACCTTC	CATSRDPGNNYGYTF
TRBV11-3	TRBJ2-5	-	-	TGTGCCAGCAGCGCCTCCCCGAGAGAGACCCAGTACTTC	CASSASPRETQYF
TRBV28	TRBJ1-2	TRBD1	-	TGTGCCAGCAGTTCCGGGACAGGCAGCTACACCTTC	CASSSGTGSYTF
TRBV6-4	TRBJ2-1	TRBD1	-	TGTGCCAGCACCCCCCTGGCACAGGGGGCGAGGAATGAGCAGTTCTTC	CASTPLAQGARNEQFF
TRBV7-2	TRBJ1-6	-	-	TGTGCCAGCAGCTTAGGGGAGCCACCCCTCCACTTT	CASSLGEPPLHF
TRBV7-8	TRBJ1-1	TRBD1	few	TGTGCCAGCAGCTTTCTACAGGGGGCGACTGAAGCTTTCTTT	CASSFLQGATEAFF
TRBV30	TRBJ1-1	-	-	TGTGCCTGGAGTCGAAGAGGAGACACTGAAGCTTTCTTT	CAWSRRGDTEAFF
TRBV5-4	TRBJ2-7	TRBD1	-	TGTGCCCGTCATATGGGGGACAGGGTCGAACCCTACGAGCAGTACTTC	CARHMGDRVEPYEQYF
TRBV7-2	TRBJ1-2	-	-	TGTGCCAGCAGCTTAGCGCTTCAGGGGGGCTACACCTTC	CASSLALQGGYTF
TRBV6-5	TRBJ2-5	-	-	TGTGCCAGCAGTCTACGATCGTACCAAGAGACCCAGTACTTC	CASSLRSYQETQYF
TRBV9	TRBJ1-5	-	-	TGTGCCAGCAGCAGGGGCGGCGACAGTCGCAATCAGCCCCAGCATTTT	CASSRGGDSRNQPQHF
TRBV5-1	TRBJ1-1	-	once	TGCGCCAGCAGCTTAGGGGACAAAAGGGGAACTGAAGCTTTCTTT	CASSLGDKRGTEAFF
TRBV15	TRBJ1-1	TRBD1	-	TGTGCCACCAGCAGAGATCGGACAGGGGAGAAAGCTTTCTTT	CATSRDRTGEKAFF
TRBV6-5	TRBJ1-1	-	-	TGTGCCAGCAGTTACTCCGGGGAAGCTGAAGCTTTCTTT	CASSYSGEAEAFF
TRBV7-7	TRBJ2-1	-	-	TGTGCCAGCAGCTTAGCATCGGGGTTTGGGGAGCAGTTCTTC	CASSLASGFGEQFF
TRBV7-9	TRBJ1-2	TRBD1	-	TGTGCCAGCAGCTTAGAGGACAGGGGGTCTACCTATGGCTACACCTTC	CASSLEDRGSTYGYTF
TRBV5-1	TRBJ2-3	-	once	TGCGCCAGCAGCTTGTTGGAGGCCGTGATGAGCACAGATACGCAGTATTTT	CASSLLEAVMSTDTQYF
TRBV4-2	TRBJ2-1	TRBD2	-	TGTGCCAGCAGCCAAGATAGGCGAGAGCGGGGGGACCCTTACAATGAGCAGTTCTTC	CASSQDRRERGDPYNEQFF